Listed below are T cell receptor beta chains from one sample, sequenced in a study of siplizumab effects on memory and regulatory T cells. TCRdb's table, derived via immunoSEQ multiplex PCR, lists solely in-frame clones and lacks some. The repertoire holds roughly 100,000 clones, with under 95% as singletons. Input material: CD4+ T cells sorted from blood. All receptors derive from a human donor in good health. Each CDR3 is given with its conserved first and last residue. Each record gives: V gene, CDR3 protein.

>TRBV4-1
CASSQAPGGLSGEQFF
>TRBV7-2
CASSLLRDYNEQFF
>TRBV14
CASTQGSGQGADTQYF
>TRBV30
CAWSTGPRGAGEKLFF
>TRBV6-6
CASRSITETANYGYTF
>TRBV12-1
CASSFGPLPEREQYF
>TRBV18
CASSHLTGNSGNTIYF
>TRBV30
CAWSVSGASLEQYF
>TRBV23-1
CASSRYTEAFF
>TRBV6-1
CATRTFTYEQFF
>TRBV7-8
CASSLARVGRAGGADTQYF
>TRBV14
CASSQIRQAGELFF
>TRBV19
CASSRAIQETQYF
>TRBV9
CASSETLGLAGVEQFF
>TRBV7-9
CASSPQQGAVEQFF
>TRBV27
CASSLVSGGYGYTF
>TRBV28
CASSSPGRPNNEQFF
>TRBV19
CASTPTGTGYGYTF
>TRBV5-4
CASSLTGFDEQYF
>TRBV27
CASSSQGRNTGELFF
>TRBV28
CASSLTGGNGELFF
>TRBV7-9
CASSLLGGETQYF
>TRBV6-6
CASTFNRGPGANVLTF
>TRBV19
CASSAGTGLRYEQYF
>TRBV6-6
CASRNSGTGGGQPQHF
>TRBV19
CASSAGTGGNQPQHF
>TRBV7-9
CASSPQGYTGELFF
>TRBV7-2
CASSPMISGHNQPQHF
>TRBV7-9
CASSLLFGAGYTF
>TRBV5-1
CASSLAFNQQGTLNTEAFF
>TRBV30
CAWSGQGYGYTF
>TRBV6-5
CASSYSRDTTGELFF
>TRBV4-1
CASSPGLYNEQFF
>TRBV30
CAWIRRGRMRQNNTEAFF
>TRBV6-6
CASSRSGGTNEKLFF
>TRBV10-3
CAISESTYEQYF
>TRBV6-1
CASRAGGSNQPQHF
>TRBV9
CASSVVEGAYNEQFF
>TRBV7-8
CASSVLGTKTQYF
>TRBV19
CASSMSVTSTDTQYF
>TRBV11-2
CASSHGTSGGEQYF
>TRBV2
CASSEISGGAVEQFF
>TRBV27
CASSLRLAEANEQFF